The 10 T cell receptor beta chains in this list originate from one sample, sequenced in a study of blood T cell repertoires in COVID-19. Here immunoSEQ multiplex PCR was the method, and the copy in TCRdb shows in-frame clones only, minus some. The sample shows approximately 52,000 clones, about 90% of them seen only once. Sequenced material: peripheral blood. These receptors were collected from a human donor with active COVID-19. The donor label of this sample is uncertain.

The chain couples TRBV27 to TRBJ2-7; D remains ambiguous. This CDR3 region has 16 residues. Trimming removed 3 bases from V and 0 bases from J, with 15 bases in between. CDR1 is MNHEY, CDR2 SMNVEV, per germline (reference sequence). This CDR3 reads CASSFAWAMSSYEQYF. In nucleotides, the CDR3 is TGTGCCAGCAGTTTCGCGTGGGCCATGAGCTCCTACGAGCAGTACTTC.

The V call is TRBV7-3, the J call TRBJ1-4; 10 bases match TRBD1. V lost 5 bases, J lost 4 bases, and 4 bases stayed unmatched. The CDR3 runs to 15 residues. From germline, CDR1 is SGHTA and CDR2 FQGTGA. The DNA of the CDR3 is TGTGCCAGCAGCGAGACAGGGGGCGATAATGAAAAACTGTTTTTT. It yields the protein CASSETGGDNEKLFF.

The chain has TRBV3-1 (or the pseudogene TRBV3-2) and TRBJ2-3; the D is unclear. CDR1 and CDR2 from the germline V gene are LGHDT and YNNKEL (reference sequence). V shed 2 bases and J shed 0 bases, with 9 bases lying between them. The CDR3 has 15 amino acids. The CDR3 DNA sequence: TGTGCCAGCAGCCAAACGGTTGAAAGCACAGATACGCAGTATTTT. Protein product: CASSQTVESTDTQYF.

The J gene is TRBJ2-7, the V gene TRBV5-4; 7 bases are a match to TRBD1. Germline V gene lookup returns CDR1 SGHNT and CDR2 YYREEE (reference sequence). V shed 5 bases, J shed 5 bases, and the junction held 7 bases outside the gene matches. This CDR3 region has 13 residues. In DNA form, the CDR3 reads TGTGCCAGCAGTAGAGACAGGGCCGACGAGCAGTACTTC. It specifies CASSRDRADEQYF.

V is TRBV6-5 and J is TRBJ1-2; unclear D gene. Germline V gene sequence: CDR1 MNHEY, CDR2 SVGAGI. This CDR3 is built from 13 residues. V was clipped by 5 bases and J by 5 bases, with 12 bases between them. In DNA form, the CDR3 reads TGTGCCAGCAGTCCTCACAGCTTTTATGGCTACACCTTC. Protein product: CASSPHSFYGYTF.

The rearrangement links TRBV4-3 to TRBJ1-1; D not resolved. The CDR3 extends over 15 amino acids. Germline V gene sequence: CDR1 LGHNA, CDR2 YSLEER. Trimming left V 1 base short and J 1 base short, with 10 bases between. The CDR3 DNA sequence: TGCGCCAGCAGCCAAGCCCCCTCTCGGAACACTGAAGCTTTCTTT. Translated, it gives CASSQAPSRNTEAFF.

CDR3 bases: TGCGCCAGCAGCCTCTCGGGGCAGGGGGTTGAGGGCTACACCTTC. Translating it yields CASSLSGQGVEGYTF. The gene calls are TRBV5-1 and TRBJ1-2; 7 bases line up with TRBD1. CDR1 and CDR2 from the germline V gene are SGHRS and YFSETQ. With 4 bases clipped from V and 8 bases from J, the junction kept 14 bases outside the gene matches. The CDR3 loop spans 15 amino acids.

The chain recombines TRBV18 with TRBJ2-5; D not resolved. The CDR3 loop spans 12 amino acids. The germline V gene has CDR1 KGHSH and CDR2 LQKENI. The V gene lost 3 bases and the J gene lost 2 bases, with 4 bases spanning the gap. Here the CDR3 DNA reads TGTGCCAGCTCACCGGAGCAAGAGACCCAGTACTTC. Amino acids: CASSPEQETQYF. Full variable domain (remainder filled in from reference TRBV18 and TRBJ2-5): NAGVMQNPRHLVRRRGQEARLRCSPMKGHSHVYWYRQLPEEGLKFMVYLQKENIIDESGMPKERFSAEFPKEGPSILRIQQVVRGDSAAYFCASSPEQETQYFGPGTRLLVL.

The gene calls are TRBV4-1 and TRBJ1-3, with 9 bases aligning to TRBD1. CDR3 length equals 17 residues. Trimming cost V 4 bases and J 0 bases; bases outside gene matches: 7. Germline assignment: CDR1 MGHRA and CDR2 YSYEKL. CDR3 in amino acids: CASSPTGGLGSGNTIYF. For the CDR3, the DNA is TGCGCCAGCAGCCCTACAGGGGGCCTAGGCTCTGGAAACACCATATATTTT.

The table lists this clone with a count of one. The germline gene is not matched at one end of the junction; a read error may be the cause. The CDR3 region is CASSLAGDETQYF. For the CDR3, the DNA is TGTGCTAGCAGCTTAGCGGGCGACGAGACCCAGTACTTC. This chain joins TRBV7-7 and TRBJ2-5, with TRBD2 matching 7 bases. The CDR3 totals 13 residues. Germline V CDR1 and CDR2: SSHAT, FNYEAQ (reference sequence).